This TCR beta chain was retrieved from a study of response to subunit inactivated influenza vaccine. The CDR3 has 15 residues. Germline V gives CDR1 SGHAT, CDR2 FQNNGV. V shed 5 bases and J 2 bases; nucleotides not matched to a gene: 8. This clonotype was found a few times. TCRdb used MiXCR to reprocess the RT-PCR reads, holding one entry per CDR3 protein. The repertoire holds about 570,000 distinct CDR3 sequences, with around 10% as singletons. These sequences were also reported in another study, on T cells expressing NK-cell markers. According to that study: For TCR beta, cDNA was produced by 5'RACE template switching with UMIs. The eight sequenced donors comprised seven who were HCMV-seropositive and one who was seronegative. It was still unclear whether expanded NKG2C+ T cell clones were HCMV specific.

This receptor was taken from a man aged 50-59 years who received an inactivated influenza vaccine. V is TRBV11-2 and J is TRBJ2-5, with 7 bases that match TRBD1. The material sequenced was PBMCs from blood, taken on the day of vaccination. The CDR3 loop is CASSPNTGVQETQYF. In nucleotides, the CDR3 is TGTGCCAGCAGCCCGAATACAGGGGTACAAGAGACCCAGTACTTC. The full variable domain, with the rest looked up from reference TRBV11-2 and TRBJ2-5, is EAGVAQSPRYKIIEKRQSVAFWCNPISGHATLYWYQQILGQGPKLLIQFQNNGVVDDSQLPKDRFSAERLKGVDSTLKIQPAKLEDSAVYLCASSPNTGVQETQYFGPGTRLLVL.